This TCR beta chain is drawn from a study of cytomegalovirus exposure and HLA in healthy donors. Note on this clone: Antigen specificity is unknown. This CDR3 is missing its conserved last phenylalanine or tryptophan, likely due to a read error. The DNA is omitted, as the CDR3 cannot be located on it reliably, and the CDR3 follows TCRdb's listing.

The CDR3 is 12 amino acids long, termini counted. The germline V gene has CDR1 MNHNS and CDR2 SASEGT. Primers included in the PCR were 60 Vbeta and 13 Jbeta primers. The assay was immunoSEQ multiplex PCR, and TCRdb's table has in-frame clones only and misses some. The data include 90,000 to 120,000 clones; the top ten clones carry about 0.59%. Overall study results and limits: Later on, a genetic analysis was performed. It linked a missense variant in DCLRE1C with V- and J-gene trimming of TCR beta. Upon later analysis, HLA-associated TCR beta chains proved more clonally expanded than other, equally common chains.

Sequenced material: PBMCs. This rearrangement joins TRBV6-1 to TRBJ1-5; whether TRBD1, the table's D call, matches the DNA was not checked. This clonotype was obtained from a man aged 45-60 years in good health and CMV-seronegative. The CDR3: CASSTGRQGYVV.